A single sample gave rise to the 3 T cell receptor beta chains below, sequenced in a study of T cell repertoires in cytomegalovirus infection (dated by TCRdb to the late 2010s). Sequencing was performed on an Illumina HiSeq 1500. TCRdb trimmed public reads at Q25 via fastp, called clones via MiXCR and kept in-frame beta chains. Rows with a matching CDR3 protein are joined into one entry that keeps the most common DNA and genes. Recorded for this sample are around 130,000 distinct CDR3 sequences; less than 9.5% of them occurred a single time. The ten most abundant clones make up about 9.5% of the sample. The sample comprised PBMCs. Receptors originate from a human donor in good health (CMV status not recorded). Some clones in this sample may be carry-over from other donors' samples.

There are many counts of this clonotype. The rearrangement links TRBV27 to TRBJ1-2; D may be TRBD1 (6 bases). V was pared by 0 bases and J by 4 bases, with 12 bases between. There are 15 residues in the CDR3. Germline CDR1 MNHEY, CDR2 SMNVEV (reference sequence). In DNA, the CDR3 is TGTGCCAGCAGTTTATCGACGACAGGTTCCTATGGCTACACCTTC. Encoded protein: CASSLSTTGSYGYTF.

This clonotype has a count of ten or more. The genes are TRBV19 and TRBJ2-1; D remains ambiguous. There are 15 residues in the CDR3. Germline loops: CDR1 LNHDA, CDR2 SQIVND (reference sequence). The V end lost 2 bases, the J end lost 4 bases, and 12 bases lay between the germline ends. The CDR3: CASSILHEGYNEQFF. CDR3 coding DNA: TGTGCCAGTAGTATATTACATGAAGGATACAATGAGCAGTTCTTC.

This clonotype was counted ten times or more. The CDR3 DNA reads as TGTGCCAGCTACTTAATTGGAGGCACCGGGGAGCTGTTTTTT. As protein: CASYLIGGTGELFF. The rearrangement links TRBV7-2 to TRBJ2-2; D possibly corresponds to TRBD2 (5 bases). The length of the CDR3 is 14 residues. Trimming took off 8 bases at V and 4 bases at J, with 14 bases between the two ends. The germline gives CDR1 SGHTA, CDR2 FQGNSA. Full variable domain (outside the CDR3, taken from reference TRBV7-2 and TRBJ2-2): GAGVSQSPSNKVTEKGKDVELRCDPISGHTALYWYRQSLGQGLEFLIYFQGNSAPDKSGLPSDRFSAERTGGSVSTLTIQRTQQEDSAVYLCASYLIGGTGELFFGEGSRLTVL.